This passage covers 5 T cell receptor beta chains from one sample sequenced in a study of monozygotic twins with inflammatory bowel disease. Each CDR3 protein gets one entry in TCRdb, which reprocessed the 5' RACE reads and gives no DNA. Its table records approximately 400,000 distinct CDR3 sequences. The sequenced material came from blood. The receptors were sampled from a human donor with ulcerative colitis or Crohn's disease, or a healthy co-twin of an affected twin (not recorded which).

The V gene is TRBV7-2, the J gene TRBJ1-1; TCRdb reports TRBD1, a call that lacks DNA to check it against. Looked up from germline, CDR1 is SGHTA and CDR2 is FQGNSA. CDR3 length: 13 amino acids. CDR3: CPSSRQPNTEAFF.

J is TRBJ1-5 and V is TRBV20-1. CDR3 length equals 13 residues. Germline CDR1 is DFQATT and CDR2 is SNEGSKA (reference sequence). The CDR3 reads CSASLGSNQPQHF.

The CDR3: CSARDHRAGQQNNEQFF. The V and J genes are TRBV20-1 and TRBJ2-1; TCRdb calls TRBD1, which cannot be checked without DNA. The CDR3 length is 17 residues. Per germline, CDR1 DFQATT and CDR2 SNEGSKA (reference sequence).

CDR3 residues: CASSTSRDRGETQYF. This chain uses TRBV28 with TRBJ2-5; TCRdb gives TRBD1 as the D gene, but with no DNA this cannot be confirmed. The length of the CDR3 is 15 residues. Looked up from germline, CDR1 is MDHEN and CDR2 is SYDVKM.

This chain connects TRBV5-1 to TRBJ2-5; the TRBD1 assignment by TCRdb is unverifiable without DNA. The CDR3 covers 15 residues. Per the germline V gene, CDR1 is SGHRS and CDR2 is YFSETQ. Here the CDR3 reads CASSTGYRAQETQYF.